The 32 T cell receptor beta chains given below trace back to one sample, sequenced in a study of T cells in Graves' hyperthyroidism and ophthalmopathy. It was RNA transcripts that yielded the amplified TCR beta CDR3 regions. Initially, a first-round RT-PCR of the TCR CDR3 employed the HTBI primer set. In TCRdb, the multiplex PCR reads were re-called with MiXCR into one record per CDR3 protein. The sample shows fewer than 350,000 distinct CDR3 sequences, around a sixth of them seen only once. The source material was blood. Source of these receptors: a woman in her thirties or forties with Graves' ophthalmopathy.

This clonotype was observed at least ten times. The genes are TRBV12-3 or TRBV12-4 and TRBJ1-5; possible D gene TRBD1, 6 bases. V lost 7 bases and J lost 4, with 14 bases in between. CDR3 length equals 14 residues. CDR3 residues: CASNPSGTNQPQHF. The DNA of the CDR3 is TGTGCCAGCAATCCGAGCGGGACAAATCAGCCCCAGCATTTT.

This clonotype has more than one count but fewer than ten. This chain links TRBV12-3 or TRBV12-4 with TRBJ2-2; D is uncertain. Trimming took 0 bases from V and 7 from J, leaving 15 bases between them. This CDR3 spans 16 amino acids. The CDR3 loop reads CASSLARTTVYGELFF. CDR3 nucleotides: TGTGCCAGCAGTTTAGCGCGGACCACCGTATACGGGGAGCTGTTTTTT.

This clonotype was seen ten or more times. The chain links TRBV7-8 to TRBJ1-1; D remains ambiguous. V was shortened by 1 base and J by 4 bases, with 7 bases between the two germline ends. This CDR3 is 13 amino acids long. Germline CDR1 is SGHVS and CDR2 is FQNEAQ. DNA of the CDR3: TGTGCCAGCAGCTTAGATTCTGGCACTGAAGCTTTCTTT. Protein sequence: CASSLDSGTEAFF.

This clonotype was observed many times. The V gene is TRBV19, the J gene TRBJ1-5; the D is unclear. CDR3 length: 18 residues. Germline V lookup: CDR1 LNHDA, CDR2 SQIVND (reference sequence). Trimming left V 3 bases short and J 0 bases short, with 18 bases between. Here the CDR3 reads CASSIFGLGPDSNQPQHF. The CDR3 DNA reads TGTGCCAGTAGTATCTTCGGTCTAGGACCGGATAGCAATCAGCCCCAGCATTTT.

This clonotype was recorded at least ten times. The gene calls are TRBV7-9 and TRBJ2-7, with unresolved D. The V and J ends lost 5 bases and 3 bases respectively, with 11 bases between them. The germline V gene has CDR1 SEHNR and CDR2 FQNEAQ (reference sequence). The CDR3 runs to 13 residues. Here the CDR3 DNA reads TGTGCCAGCAGCCCCGACGGATACTACGAGCAGTACTTC. This gives the protein CASSPDGYYEQYF.

This clonotype showed up just once. V and J are TRBV28 and TRBJ2-7, with TRBD1 as a possible D gene (6 bases). This CDR3 has 13 amino acids. CDR1 and CDR2 from the germline V gene are MDHEN and SYDVKM. The V and J ends lost 5 bases and 2 bases respectively, with 10 bases between them. In DNA form, the CDR3 reads TGTGCCAGCAGTCGACAGGCTACCTACGAGCAGTACTTC. Translating gives CASSRQATYEQYF.

This clonotype was recorded at least ten times. The chain couples TRBV7-8 to TRBJ2-5, with D maybe TRBD1 (6 bases). The germline gives CDR1 SGHVS, CDR2 FQNEAQ. The V end lost 5 bases, the J end lost 4 bases, and 11 bases lay between the germline ends. This CDR3 has 13 amino acids. CDR3 amino acids: CASSTRGRETQYF. CDR3 coding DNA: TGTGCCAGCAGCACCAGGGGACGAGAGACCCAGTACTTC.

Ten or more counts support this clonotype. The chain couples TRBV7-9 to TRBJ1-1; D gene uncertain. Germline CDR1 reads SEHNR; CDR2 reads FQNEAQ (reference sequence). This CDR3 spans 12 amino acids. V lost 6 bases to trimming and J lost 1 base, with 6 bases between them. This chain's CDR3 is CASRESNTEAFF. In nucleotides, the CDR3 is TGTGCCAGCAGGGAGTCGAACACTGAAGCTTTCTTT.

This clonotype has ten or more counts. V and J are TRBV11-2 and TRBJ2-5; D may match TRBD1 or TRBD2 (5 bases each). V was trimmed by 0 bases and J by 0 bases, leaving 11 bases between them. The CDR3 has 16 amino acids. The germline gives CDR1 SGHAT, CDR2 FQNNGV. CDR3 region: CASSLDRGAYQETQYF. CDR3 coding DNA: TGTGCCAGCAGCTTAGATCGAGGGGCGTACCAAGAGACCCAGTACTTC.

The sample holds many counts of this clonotype. V is TRBV15 and J is TRBJ2-2; TRBD2 matches 8 bases. From germline, CDR1 is LNHNV and CDR2 YYDKDF (reference sequence). The V and J ends lost 4 bases and 2 bases, in that order; junction bases with no gene match: 3. This CDR3 has 15 amino acids. The CDR3 bases are TGTGCCACCAGCACCGGGAGGGCCAACACCGGGGAGCTGTTTTTT. Translated, it gives CATSTGRANTGELFF. The variable domain in full, with the rest retrieved from reference TRBV15 and TRBJ2-2, is DAMVIQNPRYQVTQFGKPVTLSCSQTLNHNVMYWYQQKSSQAPKLLFHYYDKDFNNEADTPDNFQSRRPNTSFCFLDIRSPGLGDTAMYLCATSTGRANTGELFFGEGSRLTVL.

The table lists this clonotype with many counts. The gene calls are TRBV6-2 or TRBV6-3 and TRBJ1-5; D gene unclear. V lost 6 bases and J lost 7, with 13 bases in between. Germline V lookup: CDR1 MNHEY, CDR2 SVGEGT. The CDR3 spans 13 residues. The CDR3 sequence: CASRDPGGQPQHF. In DNA form, the CDR3 reads TGTGCCAGCAGGGACCCGGGAGGCCAGCCCCAGCATTTT.

The sample holds many counts of this clonotype. V usage is TRBV28 and J usage is TRBJ1-1, with D possibly TRBD1 on 5 matching bases. The V end lost 9 bases, the J end lost 1 base, and 6 bases lay between the germline ends. This CDR3 region has 11 residues. Germline V gives CDR1 MDHEN, CDR2 SYDVKM. CDR3 nucleotide sequence: TGTGCCAGTGACAGGAACACTGAAGCTTTCTTT. This gives the protein CASDRNTEAFF.

This clonotype has at least ten counts. V and J are TRBV7-2 and TRBJ2-7; D is possibly TRBD2 (6 bases). CDR1 is SGHTA, CDR2 FQGNSA, per germline. The CDR3 has 15 amino acids. Trimming took off 5 bases at V and 4 bases at J, with 18 bases between the two ends. DNA of the CDR3: TGTGCCAGCAGCCGTAGCCCGCTAGCGAGTTACGAGCAGTACTTC. Its translation: CASSRSPLASYEQYF.

This clonotype was counted at least ten times. The V gene is TRBV20-1, the J gene TRBJ2-5; 10 positions match TRBD2. V dropped 4 bases and J dropped 4; count of bases not matched to a gene: 15. The CDR3 has 17 amino acids. From germline, CDR1 is DFQATT and CDR2 SNEGSKA (reference sequence). The CDR3 spells CSATQRTSGLRGETQYF. DNA of the CDR3: TGCAGTGCTACCCAAAGGACTAGCGGTCTACGAGGAGAGACCCAGTACTTC.

The chain combines TRBV6-1 with TRBJ1-5; D uncertain. V was cut by 2 bases and J by 3 bases, with 11 bases left in between. The CDR3 runs 15 residues. Germline CDR1 MNHNS, CDR2 SASEGT. This chain's CDR3 is CASSEIGGTNQPQHF. The CDR3 nucleotides are TGTGCCAGCAGTGAAATAGGCGGTACCAATCAGCCCCAGCATTTT.

The sample holds many counts of this clonotype. The genes are TRBV28 and TRBJ1-2, with 7 bases fitting TRBD1. The CDR3 runs to 15 residues. The trim removed 6 bases at V and 0 bases at J, leaving 7 bases unmatched. The germline CDR1 and CDR2 sequences are MDHEN and SYDVKM. In DNA, the CDR3 is TGTGCCAGCAGCTCCTTGACAGGGCCTAACTATGGCTACACCTTC. This sequence encodes CASSSLTGPNYGYTF.

The V and J genes are TRBV7-2 and TRBJ1-2; a weak D match, TRBD1 (5 bases). The germline V gene encodes CDR1 SGHTA and CDR2 FQGNSA. V lost 0 bases and J 2 bases, leaving 10 bases between the germline ends. The CDR3 is made up of 15 amino acids. CDR3 amino acids: CASSLAVGGNYGYTF. The DNA for the CDR3 is TGTGCCAGCAGCTTAGCGGTGGGGGGGAACTATGGCTACACCTTC.

The sample holds many counts of this clonotype. Here the CDR3 reads CASSPTTGTDTQYF. CDR3 bases: TGTGCCAGCAGTCCGACGACAGGGACAGATACGCAGTATTTT. This chain connects TRBV2 to TRBJ2-3; TRBD1 matches 7 bases. CDR1 is SNHLY, CDR2 FYNNEI, per germline. This CDR3 contains 14 residues. Trimming at V came to 5 bases and at J to 3 bases, leaving 5 bases not matched to a gene.

This clonotype was counted many times. Possible read error: a much larger clone is one base away. The V call is TRBV6-1, the J call TRBJ1-1; D gene uncertain. This CDR3 has 13 residues. Germline V gives CDR1 MNHNS, CDR2 SASEGT. Deletions cut 5 bases from V and 2 bases from J, with 9 bases between. The chain's CDR3 is CASSTDGNTEAFF. For the CDR3, the DNA is TGTGCCAGCAGTACGGACGGTAACACTGAAGCTTTCTTT.

This clonotype has more than one count but fewer than ten. V usage is TRBV3-1 and J usage is TRBJ1-6; D unclear. The V gene lost 0 bases and the J gene lost 4 bases, with 7 bases spanning the gap. Germline loops: CDR1 LGHDT, CDR2 YNNKEL (reference sequence). This CDR3 contains 15 residues. CDR3 protein: CASSQEAGYNSPLHF. DNA for the CDR3: TGTGCCAGCAGCCAAGAAGCCGGGTATAATTCACCCCTCCACTTT. Full variable domain (rest looked up from reference TRBV3-1 and TRBJ1-6): DTAVSQTPKYLVTQMGNDKSIKCEQNLGHDTMYWYKQDSKKFLKIMFSYNNKELIINETVPNRFSPKSPDKAHLNLHINSLELGDSAVYFCASSQEAGYNSPLHFGNGTRLTVT.

The table lists this clonotype with many counts. The rearrangement links TRBV27 to TRBJ2-7, with D perhaps TRBD1 (5 bases). Germline CDR1 MNHEY, CDR2 SMNVEV (reference sequence). This CDR3 contains 13 residues. The V gene lost 5 bases and the J gene lost 2 bases, with 10 bases spanning the gap. CDR3 in DNA: TGTGCCAGCAGTCCACAGGCTCCCTACGAGCAGTACTTC. Protein product: CASSPQAPYEQYF.

In its sample, this clonotype was seen many times. The chain combines TRBV11-3 with TRBJ2-5; D is possibly TRBD1 (6 bases). From germline, CDR1 is SGHNT and CDR2 YENEEA. V was pared by 7 bases and J by 7 bases, with 19 bases between. This CDR3 has 14 residues. Written as DNA, the CDR3 is TGTGCCAGCATCACTCTGAGGGGGTTCGGGACCCAGTACTTC. Protein sequence: CASITLRGFGTQYF.

This clonotype was observed many times. The chain carries TRBV2 and TRBJ2-7; 9 positions agree with TRBD2. The CDR3 has 16 amino acids. Trimming at V came to 6 bases and at J to 0 bases, leaving 9 bases not matched to a gene. Germline V lookup: CDR1 SNHLY, CDR2 FYNNEI. This CDR3 reads CASRRRLADTSYEQYF. CDR3 nucleotide sequence: TGTGCCAGCAGGAGGCGACTAGCGGACACCTCCTACGAGCAGTACTTC.

This clonotype was observed many times. The chain recombines TRBV19 with TRBJ2-2; 7 bases are a match to TRBD1. This CDR3 is built from 16 residues. The germline V gene has CDR1 LNHDA and CDR2 SQIVND (reference sequence). With 7 bases clipped from V and 6 bases from J, the junction kept 14 bases outside the gene matches. CDR3 amino acids: CASTPLGGSAAGELFF. In DNA, the CDR3 is TGTGCCAGTACCCCTTTAGGGGGCTCGGCCGCCGGGGAGCTGTTTTTT.

This clonotype was recorded many times. The J gene is TRBJ2-5, the V gene TRBV2; D might be TRBD2 (5 bases). From germline, CDR1 is SNHLY and CDR2 FYNNEI. V was pared by 6 bases and J by 0 bases, with 17 bases between. The CDR3 sequence is 16 residues long. The CDR3 DNA follows: TGTGCCAGCAGCGCCCGACTATCCACGTACCAAGAGACCCAGTACTTC. Protein: CASSARLSTYQETQYF.

This clonotype has ten or more counts. CDR3 sequence reads: CASSVSHSHNSPLHF. CDR3 nucleotide sequence: TGTGCCAGCAGCGTAAGCCACAGTCATAATTCACCCCTCCACTTT. The chain links TRBV9 to TRBJ1-6, with unresolved D. Germline V CDR1 and CDR2: SGDLS, YYNGEE. The CDR3 loop spans 15 amino acids. V lost 1 base, J lost 5 bases, and 10 bases lay in between.

A word on this clonotype: A read error may account for a junction end that differs from germline. The rearrangement uses TRBV12-3 or TRBV12-4 and TRBJ2-2; a possible D gene is TRBD2 (5 bases). The CDR3 contains 14 residues. This chain's CDR3 is CASNELANTGELSF. The DNA for the CDR3 is TGTGCCAGCAACGAGCTCGCGAACACCGGGGAGCTGTCTTTT.

This clonotype appeared many times. The V and J genes are TRBV28 and TRBJ1-5; D is possibly TRBD1 (5 bases). With 6 bases removed from V and 7 bases from J, the gap between germline ends came to 19 bases. Germline CDR1 MDHEN, CDR2 SYDVKM. The CDR3 extends over 15 amino acids. CDR3 DNA sequence: TGTGCCAGCAGGCAAGGGACTCTTCCAAGCCAGCCCCAGCATTTT. Protein: CASRQGTLPSQPQHF. The entire variable domain, with the rest obtained from reference TRBV28 and TRBJ1-5, is as follows: DVKVTQSSRYLVKRTGEKVFLECVQDMDHENMFWYRQDPGLGLRLIYFSYDVKMKEKGDIPEGYSVSREKKERFSLILESASTNQTSMYLCASRQGTLPSQPQHFGDGTRLSIL.

This clonotype was observed at least ten times. This chain uses TRBV6-1 with TRBJ1-1, with D unclear. Germline-derived CDR1 and CDR2 are MNHNS and SASEGT. The CDR3 consists of 13 residues. V lost 6 bases and J 2 bases, leaving 10 bases between the germline ends. In nucleotides, the CDR3 is TGTGCCAGCAGCACCACAAGAAACACTGAAGCTTTCTTT. Encoded protein: CASSTTRNTEAFF.

This clonotype was picked up one time. The chain recombines TRBV12-3 or TRBV12-4 with TRBJ2-7; 11 positions match TRBD1. This CDR3 spans 14 amino acids. J gave up 9 bases and V 6 bases, and 10 bases lay outside the gene matches. Here the CDR3 DNA reads TGTGCCAGCAGACCCCCGGGACAGGGGGGAAGGCAGTACTTC. Its protein product is CASRPPGQGGRQYF.

On this clonotype itself: A read error may be the cause here, since a much bigger clone is one base away. Here the CDR3 DNA reads TGTGCCTGGAGTAACTCAGGGGGACTACCAACTTTT. This codes for CAWSNSGGLPTF. The chain uses TRBV30 and TRBJ1-1; 7 bases are shared with TRBD1. CDR1 GTSNPN and CDR2 SVGIG come from the germline V gene (reference sequence). The CDR3 runs 12 residues.

This clonotype has a count of ten or more. The rearrangement uses TRBV11-2 and TRBJ1-5, with 9 bases lining up with TRBD1. This CDR3 contains 17 residues. Germline V lookup: CDR1 SGHAT, CDR2 FQNNGV. The V segment lost 2 bases and the J segment 1 base; nucleotides outside the gene matches: 6. The CDR3 DNA follows: TGTGCCAGCAGCTTATATGGGACAGGGTTAAGCAATCAGCCCCAGCATTTT. It translates to CASSLYGTGLSNQPQHF. The variable domain in full, with the rest retrieved from reference TRBV11-2 and TRBJ1-5, is EAGVAQSPRYKIIEKRQSVAFWCNPISGHATLYWYQQILGQGPKLLIQFQNNGVVDDSQLPKDRFSAERLKGVDSTLKIQPAKLEDSAVYLCASSLYGTGLSNQPQHFGDGTRLSIL.